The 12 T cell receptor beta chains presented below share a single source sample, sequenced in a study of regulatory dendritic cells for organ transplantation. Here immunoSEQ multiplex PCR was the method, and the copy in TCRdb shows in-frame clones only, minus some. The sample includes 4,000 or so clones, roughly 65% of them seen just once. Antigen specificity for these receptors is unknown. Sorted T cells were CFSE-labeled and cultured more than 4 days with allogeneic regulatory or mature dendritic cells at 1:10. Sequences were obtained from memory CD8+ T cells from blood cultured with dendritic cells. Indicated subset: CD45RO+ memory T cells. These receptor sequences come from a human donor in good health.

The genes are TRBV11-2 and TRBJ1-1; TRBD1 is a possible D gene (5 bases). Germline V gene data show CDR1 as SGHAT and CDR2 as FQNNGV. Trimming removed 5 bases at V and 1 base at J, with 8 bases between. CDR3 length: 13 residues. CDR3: CASSQGSNTEAFF. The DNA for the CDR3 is TGTGCCAGCAGCCAGGGATCGAACACTGAAGCTTTCTTT.

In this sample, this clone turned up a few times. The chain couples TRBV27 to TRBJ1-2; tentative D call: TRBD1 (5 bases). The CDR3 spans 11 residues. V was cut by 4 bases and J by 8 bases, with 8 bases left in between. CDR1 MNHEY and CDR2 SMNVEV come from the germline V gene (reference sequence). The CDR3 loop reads CASSYGGGYTF. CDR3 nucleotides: TGTGCCAGCAGTTACGGGGGGGGCTACACCTTC.

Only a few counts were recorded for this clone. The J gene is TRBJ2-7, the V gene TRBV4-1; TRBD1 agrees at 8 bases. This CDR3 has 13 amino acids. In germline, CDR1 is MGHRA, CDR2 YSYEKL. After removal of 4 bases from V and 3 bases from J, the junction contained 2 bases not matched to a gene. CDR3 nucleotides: TGCGCCAGCAGCCTTGGGACAGGCTACGAGCAGTACTTC. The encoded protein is CASSLGTGYEQYF.

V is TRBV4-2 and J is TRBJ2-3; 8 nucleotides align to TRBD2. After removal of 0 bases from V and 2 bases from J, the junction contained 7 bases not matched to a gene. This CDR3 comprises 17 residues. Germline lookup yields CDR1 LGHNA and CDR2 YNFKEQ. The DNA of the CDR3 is TGTGCCAGCAGCCAAGATTGGTCGGGGGGGCCCACAGATACGCAGTATTTT. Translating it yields CASSQDWSGGPTDTQYF.

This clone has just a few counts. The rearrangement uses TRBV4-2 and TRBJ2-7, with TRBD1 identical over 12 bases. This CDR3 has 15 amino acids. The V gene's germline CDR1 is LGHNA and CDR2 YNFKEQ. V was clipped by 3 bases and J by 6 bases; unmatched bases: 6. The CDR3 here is CASSQWGTGGGEQYF. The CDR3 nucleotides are TGTGCCAGCAGCCAGTGGGGGACAGGGGGCGGCGAGCAGTACTTC.

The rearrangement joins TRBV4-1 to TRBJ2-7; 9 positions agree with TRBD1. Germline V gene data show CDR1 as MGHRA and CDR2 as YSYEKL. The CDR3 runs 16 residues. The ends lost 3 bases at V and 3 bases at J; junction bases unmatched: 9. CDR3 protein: CASSHSTGGSFYEQYF. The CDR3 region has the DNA TGCGCCAGCAGCCATTCTACAGGGGGCTCATTCTACGAGCAGTACTTC.

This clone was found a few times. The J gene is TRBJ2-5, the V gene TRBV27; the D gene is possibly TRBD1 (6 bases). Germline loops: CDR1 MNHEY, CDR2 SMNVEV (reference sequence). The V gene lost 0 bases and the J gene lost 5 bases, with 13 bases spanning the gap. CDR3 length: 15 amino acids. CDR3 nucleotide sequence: TGTGCCAGCAGTTTATCTACCACAGGGTCGGAGACCCAGTACTTC. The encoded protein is CASSLSTTGSETQYF.

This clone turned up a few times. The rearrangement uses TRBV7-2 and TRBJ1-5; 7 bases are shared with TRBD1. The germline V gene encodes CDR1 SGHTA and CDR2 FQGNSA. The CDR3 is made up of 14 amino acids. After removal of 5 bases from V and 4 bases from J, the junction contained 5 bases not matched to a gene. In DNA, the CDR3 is TGTGCCAGCAGCCACGGGACAGTGAATCAGCCCCAGCATTTT. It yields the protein CASSHGTVNQPQHF.

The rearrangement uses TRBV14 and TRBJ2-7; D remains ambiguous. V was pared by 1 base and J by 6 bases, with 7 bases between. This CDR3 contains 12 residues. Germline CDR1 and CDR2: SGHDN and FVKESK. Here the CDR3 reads CASSQGSGEQYF. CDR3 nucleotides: TGTGCCAGCAGCCAAGGGTCGGGCGAGCAGTACTTC.

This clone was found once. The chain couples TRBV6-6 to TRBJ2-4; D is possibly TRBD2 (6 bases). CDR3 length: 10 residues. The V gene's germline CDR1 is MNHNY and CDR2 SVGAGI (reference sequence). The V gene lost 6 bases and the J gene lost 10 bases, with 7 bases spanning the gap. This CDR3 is CASREGIQYF. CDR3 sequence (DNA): TGTGCCAGCAGGGAGGGGATTCAGTACTTC.

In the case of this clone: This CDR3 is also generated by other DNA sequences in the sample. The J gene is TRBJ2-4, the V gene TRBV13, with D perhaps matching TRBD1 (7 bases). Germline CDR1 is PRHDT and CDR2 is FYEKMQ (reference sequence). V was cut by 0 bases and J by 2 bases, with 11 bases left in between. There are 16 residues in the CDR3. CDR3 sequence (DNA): TGTGCCAGCAGCTTAGGGGCAGGGGGGTCCAAAAACATTCAGTACTTC. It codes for CASSLGAGGSKNIQYF.

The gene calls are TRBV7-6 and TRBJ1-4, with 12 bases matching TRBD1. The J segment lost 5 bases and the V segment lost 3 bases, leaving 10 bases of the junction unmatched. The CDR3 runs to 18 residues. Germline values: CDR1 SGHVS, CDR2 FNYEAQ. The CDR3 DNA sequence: TGTGCCAGCAGCTTCGGGACAGGGGGCTACGGAGTGAATGAAAAACTGTTTTTT. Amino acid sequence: CASSFGTGGYGVNEKLFF.